Following are 6 T cell receptor beta chains from one sample sequenced in a study of blood T cell repertoires in COVID-19. Produced via immunoSEQ multiplex PCR; TCRdb's table is partial and in-frame only. This table holds about 270,000 clones, 90% found once. Sequences were obtained from PBMCs or T cells enriched from blood (not recorded which). The receptors derive from a woman in her twenties or thirties with acute COVID-19.

This chain connects TRBV25-1 to TRBJ2-7, with a tentative D call TRBD1 (6 bases). The CDR3 extends over 12 amino acids. V lost 7 bases and J 1 base, leaving 8 bases between the germline ends. In germline, CDR1 is MGHDK, CDR2 SYGVNS. CDR3 nucleotide sequence: TGTGCCAGCACCGGGACATCCTACGAGCAGTACTTC. Translating it yields CASTGTSYEQYF.

The V call is TRBV28, the J call TRBJ1-3; D is undetermined. V was trimmed by 2 bases and J by 0 bases, leaving 8 bases between them. Germline V gives CDR1 MDHEN, CDR2 SYDVKM. The CDR3 has 15 amino acids. DNA of the CDR3: TGTGCCAGCAGTTTAGTCCTACGCTCTGGAAACACCATATATTTT. It codes for CASSLVLRSGNTIYF.

V gene TRBV24-1 combines with J gene TRBJ2-5, with 7 bases identical to TRBD1. Trimming removed 7 bases from V and 5 bases from J; junction bases left unmatched: 12. Germline V gene lookup returns CDR1 KGHDR and CDR2 SFDVKD. This CDR3 has 15 amino acids. CDR3 nucleotides: TGTGCCACCAGCATGACAGGGTATATCGATGAGACCCAGTACTTC. Residues: CATSMTGYIDETQYF.

The V and J genes are TRBV27 and TRBJ2-7; 11 nucleotides agree with TRBD2. This CDR3 has 14 residues. CDR1 is MNHEY, CDR2 SMNVEV, per germline (reference sequence). V shed 6 bases and J 7 bases; nucleotides not matched to a gene: 8. CDR3 in DNA: TGTGCCAGCAGACGCGGACTAGCGGGCTGGGAGCAGTACTTC. Its translation: CASRRGLAGWEQYF.

The chain joins TRBV5-4 to TRBJ2-7; the match to TRBD1 covers 11 bases. The germline CDR1 and CDR2 sequences are SGHNT and YYREEE (reference sequence). This CDR3 has 16 amino acids. J gave up 7 bases and V 3 bases, and 12 bases lay outside the gene matches. The CDR3 sequence is CASSWSAGTGGKEQYF. The CDR3 DNA reads as TGTGCCAGCAGCTGGAGCGCCGGGACAGGGGGAAAAGAGCAGTACTTC.

The rearrangement uses TRBV12-3 or TRBV12-4 and TRBJ2-5; D uncertain. This CDR3 spans 13 amino acids. V was clipped by 5 bases and J by 4 bases, with 11 bases between them. In DNA, the CDR3 is TGTGCCAGCAGTCCTCAGAGCGTAGAGACCCAGTACTTC. It is translated as CASSPQSVETQYF.